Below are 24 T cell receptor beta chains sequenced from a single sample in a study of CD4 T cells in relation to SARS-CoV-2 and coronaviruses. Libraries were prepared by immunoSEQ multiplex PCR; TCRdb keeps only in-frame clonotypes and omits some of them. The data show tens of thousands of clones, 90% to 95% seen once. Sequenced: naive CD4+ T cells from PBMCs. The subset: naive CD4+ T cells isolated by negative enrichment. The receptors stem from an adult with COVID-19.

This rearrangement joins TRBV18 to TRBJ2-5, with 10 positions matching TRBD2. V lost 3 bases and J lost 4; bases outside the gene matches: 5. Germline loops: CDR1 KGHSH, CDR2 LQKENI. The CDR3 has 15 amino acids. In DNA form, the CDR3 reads TGTGCCAGCTCACCCCCGAGCGGGAGGGGAGAGACCCAGTACTTC. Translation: CASSPPSGRGETQYF.

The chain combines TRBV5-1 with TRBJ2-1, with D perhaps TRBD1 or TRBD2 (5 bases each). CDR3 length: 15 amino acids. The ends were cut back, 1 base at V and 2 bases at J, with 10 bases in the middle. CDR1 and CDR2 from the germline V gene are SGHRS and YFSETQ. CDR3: CASSLPQGPYNEQFF. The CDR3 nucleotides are TGCGCCAGCAGCTTGCCGCAGGGACCCTACAATGAGCAGTTCTTC.

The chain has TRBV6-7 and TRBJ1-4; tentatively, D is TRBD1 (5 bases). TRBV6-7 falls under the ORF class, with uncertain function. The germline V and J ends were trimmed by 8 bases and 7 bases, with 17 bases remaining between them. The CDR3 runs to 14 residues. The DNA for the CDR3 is TGTGCCAGCGCGGGGGAGGGAAGGTTTGAAAAACTGTTTTTT. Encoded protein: CASAGEGRFEKLFF.

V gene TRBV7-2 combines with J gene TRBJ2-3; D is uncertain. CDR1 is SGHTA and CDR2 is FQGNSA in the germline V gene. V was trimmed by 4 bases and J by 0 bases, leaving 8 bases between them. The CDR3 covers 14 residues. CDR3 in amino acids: CASSSLSSTDTQYF. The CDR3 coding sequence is TGTGCCAGCAGCTCTTTGAGTAGCACAGATACGCAGTATTTT.

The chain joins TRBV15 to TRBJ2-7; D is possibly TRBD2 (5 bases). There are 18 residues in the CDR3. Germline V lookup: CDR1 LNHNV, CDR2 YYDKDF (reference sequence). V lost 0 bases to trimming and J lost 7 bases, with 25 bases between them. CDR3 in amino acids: CATSRDLLGPGRSGEQYF. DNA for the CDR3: TGTGCCACCAGCAGAGATCTTTTAGGTCCAGGAAGATCGGGGGAGCAGTACTTC.

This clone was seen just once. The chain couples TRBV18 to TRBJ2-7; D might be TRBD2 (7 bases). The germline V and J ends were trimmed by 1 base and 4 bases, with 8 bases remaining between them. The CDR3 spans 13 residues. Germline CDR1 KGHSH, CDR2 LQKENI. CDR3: CASSPQGGYEQYF. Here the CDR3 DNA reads TGTGCCAGCTCACCACAGGGGGGGTACGAGCAGTACTTC.

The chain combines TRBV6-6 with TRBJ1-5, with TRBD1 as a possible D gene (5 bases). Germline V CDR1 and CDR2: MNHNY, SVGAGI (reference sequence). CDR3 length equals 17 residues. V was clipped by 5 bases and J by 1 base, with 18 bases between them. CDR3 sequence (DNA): TGTGCCAGCAGTCCTAGGGGAGGGACCGGCAGCAATCAGCCCCAGCATTTT. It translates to CASSPRGGTGSNQPQHF.

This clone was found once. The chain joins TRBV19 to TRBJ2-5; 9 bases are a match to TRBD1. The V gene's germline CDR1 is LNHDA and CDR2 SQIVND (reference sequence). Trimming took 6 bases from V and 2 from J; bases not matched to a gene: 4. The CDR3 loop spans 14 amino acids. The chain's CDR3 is CASSHDRGQETQYF. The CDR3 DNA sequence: TGTGCCAGTAGCCATGACAGGGGGCAAGAGACCCAGTACTTC.

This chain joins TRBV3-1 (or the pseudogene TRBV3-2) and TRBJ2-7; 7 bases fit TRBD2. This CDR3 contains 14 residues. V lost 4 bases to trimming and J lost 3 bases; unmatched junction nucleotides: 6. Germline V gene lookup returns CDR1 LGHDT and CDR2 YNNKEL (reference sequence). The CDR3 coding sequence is TGTGCCAGCAGCCCCCGGGACTACATCTACGAGCAGTACTTC. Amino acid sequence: CASSPRDYIYEQYF.

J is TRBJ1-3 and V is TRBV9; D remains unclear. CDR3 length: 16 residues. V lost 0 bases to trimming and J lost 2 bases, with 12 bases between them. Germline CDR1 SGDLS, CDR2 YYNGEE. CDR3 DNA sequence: TGTGCCAGCAGCGTAGGGGGAGAATTACCTGGAAACACCATATATTTT. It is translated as CASSVGGELPGNTIYF.

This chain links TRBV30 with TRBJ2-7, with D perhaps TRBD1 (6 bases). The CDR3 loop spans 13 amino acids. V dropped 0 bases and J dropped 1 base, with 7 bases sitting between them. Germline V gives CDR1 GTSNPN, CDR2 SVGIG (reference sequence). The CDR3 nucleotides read TGTGCCTGGAGTGTACAGGGTTCCTACGAGCAGTACTTC. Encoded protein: CAWSVQGSYEQYF.

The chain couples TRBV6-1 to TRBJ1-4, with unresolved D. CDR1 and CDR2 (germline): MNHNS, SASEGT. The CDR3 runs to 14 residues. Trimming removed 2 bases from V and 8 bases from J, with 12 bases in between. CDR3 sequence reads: CASSELNSEEKLFF. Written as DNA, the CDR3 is TGTGCCAGCAGTGAACTCAACTCAGAGGAAAAACTGTTTTTT.

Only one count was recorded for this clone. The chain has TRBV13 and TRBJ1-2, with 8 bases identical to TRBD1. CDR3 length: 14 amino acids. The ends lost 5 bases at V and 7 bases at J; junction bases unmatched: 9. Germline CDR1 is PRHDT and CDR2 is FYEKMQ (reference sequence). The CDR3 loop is CASSRGQGGGGYTF. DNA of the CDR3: TGTGCCAGCAGCCGTGGACAGGGAGGGGGTGGCTACACCTTC.

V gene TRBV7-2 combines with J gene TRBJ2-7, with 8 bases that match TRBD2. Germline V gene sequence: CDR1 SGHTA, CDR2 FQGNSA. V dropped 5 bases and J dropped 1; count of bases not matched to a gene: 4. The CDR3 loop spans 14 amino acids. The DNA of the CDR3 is TGTGCCAGCAGCAGGAGCGGGGGATCCTACGAGCAGTACTTC. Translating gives CASSRSGGSYEQYF.

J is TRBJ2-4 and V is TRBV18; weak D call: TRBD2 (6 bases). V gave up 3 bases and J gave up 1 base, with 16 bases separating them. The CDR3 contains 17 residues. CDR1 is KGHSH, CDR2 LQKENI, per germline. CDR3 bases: TGTGCCAGCTCACCCAATTGGGAGGAGGCGGCCAAAAACATTCAGTACTTC. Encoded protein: CASSPNWEEAAKNIQYF.

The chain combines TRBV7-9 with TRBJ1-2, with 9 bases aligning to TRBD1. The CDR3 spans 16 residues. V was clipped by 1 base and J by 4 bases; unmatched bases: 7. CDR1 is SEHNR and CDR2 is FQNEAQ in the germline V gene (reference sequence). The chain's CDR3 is CASSLEQGARGYGYTF. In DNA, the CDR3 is TGTGCCAGCAGCTTAGAACAGGGGGCGCGCGGCTATGGCTACACCTTC.

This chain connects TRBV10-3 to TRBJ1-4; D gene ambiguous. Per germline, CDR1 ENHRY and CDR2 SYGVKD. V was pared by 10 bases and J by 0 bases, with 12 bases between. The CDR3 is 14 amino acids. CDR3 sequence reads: CATAKDSTNEKLFF. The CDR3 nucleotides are TGTGCCACCGCGAAGGACTCAACTAATGAAAAACTGTTTTTT.

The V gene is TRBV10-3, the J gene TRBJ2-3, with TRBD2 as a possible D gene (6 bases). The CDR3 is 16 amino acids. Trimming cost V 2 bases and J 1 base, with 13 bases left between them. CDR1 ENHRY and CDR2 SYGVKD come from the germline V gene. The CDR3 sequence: CAISESELAGTDTQYF. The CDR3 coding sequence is TGTGCCATCAGTGAGAGCGAATTAGCGGGCACAGATACGCAGTATTTT.

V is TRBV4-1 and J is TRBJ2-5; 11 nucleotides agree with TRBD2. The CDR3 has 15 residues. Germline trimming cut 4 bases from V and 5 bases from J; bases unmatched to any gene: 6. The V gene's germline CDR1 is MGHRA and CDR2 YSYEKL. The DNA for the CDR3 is TGCGCCAGCAGCCCGCTAGGACTAGCGGGCGAGACCCAGTACTTC. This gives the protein CASSPLGLAGETQYF.

The CDR3 loop is CASRKGQGIYEQYF. DNA for the CDR3: TGTGCCAGCAGAAAGGGACAGGGTATCTACGAGCAGTACTTC. The rearrangement joins TRBV6-5 to TRBJ2-7, with 9 bases aligning to TRBD1. The CDR3 loop spans 14 amino acids. The germline gives CDR1 MNHEY, CDR2 SVGAGI. Germline trimming cut 6 bases from V and 3 bases from J; bases unmatched to any gene: 6.

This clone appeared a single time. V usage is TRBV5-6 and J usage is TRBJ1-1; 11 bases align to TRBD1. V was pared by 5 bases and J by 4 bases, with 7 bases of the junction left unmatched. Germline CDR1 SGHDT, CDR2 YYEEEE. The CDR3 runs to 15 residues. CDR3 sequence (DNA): TGTGCCAGCAGAACCGCCGGGACAGGGGGCACTGAAGCTTTCTTT. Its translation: CASRTAGTGGTEAFF.

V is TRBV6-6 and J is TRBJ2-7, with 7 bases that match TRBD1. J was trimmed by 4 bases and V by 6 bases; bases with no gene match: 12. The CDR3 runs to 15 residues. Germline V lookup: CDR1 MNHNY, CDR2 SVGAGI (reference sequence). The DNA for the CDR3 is TGTGCCAGCAGCGGGACAGCCGCCCACTCTTACGAGCAGTACTTC. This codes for CASSGTAAHSYEQYF.

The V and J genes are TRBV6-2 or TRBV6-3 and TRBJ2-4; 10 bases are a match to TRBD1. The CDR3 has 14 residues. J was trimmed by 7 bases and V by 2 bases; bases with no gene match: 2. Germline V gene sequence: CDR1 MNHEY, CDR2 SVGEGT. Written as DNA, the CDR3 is TGTGCCAGCAGTTACCGGGACAGGGGCAACATTCAGTACTTC. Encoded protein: CASSYRDRGNIQYF.

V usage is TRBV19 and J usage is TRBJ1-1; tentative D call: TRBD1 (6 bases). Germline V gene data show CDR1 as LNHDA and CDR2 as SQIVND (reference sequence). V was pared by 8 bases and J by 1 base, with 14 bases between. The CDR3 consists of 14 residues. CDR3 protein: CASGGPASNTEAFF. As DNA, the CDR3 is TGTGCCAGTGGGGGGCCGGCTTCGAACACTGAAGCTTTCTTT.